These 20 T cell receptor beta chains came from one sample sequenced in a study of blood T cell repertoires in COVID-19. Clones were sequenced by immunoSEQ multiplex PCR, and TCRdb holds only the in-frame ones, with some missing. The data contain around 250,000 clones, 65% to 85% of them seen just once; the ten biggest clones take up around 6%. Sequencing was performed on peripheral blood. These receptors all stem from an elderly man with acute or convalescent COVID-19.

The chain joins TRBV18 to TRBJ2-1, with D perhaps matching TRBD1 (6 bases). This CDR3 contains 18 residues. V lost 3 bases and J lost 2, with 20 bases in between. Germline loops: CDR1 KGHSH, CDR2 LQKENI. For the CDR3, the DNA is TGTGCCAGCTCACCTCTCACAGGGTTTGGGGGCCCCTACAATGAGCAGTTCTTC. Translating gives CASSPLTGFGGPYNEQFF.

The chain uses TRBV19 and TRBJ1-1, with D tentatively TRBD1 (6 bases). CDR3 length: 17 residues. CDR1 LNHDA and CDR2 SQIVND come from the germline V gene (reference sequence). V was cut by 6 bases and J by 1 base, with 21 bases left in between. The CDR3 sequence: CASRDQQGRLTNTEAFF. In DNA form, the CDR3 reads TGTGCCAGTAGAGACCAGCAGGGGCGCCTGACGAACACTGAAGCTTTCTTT.

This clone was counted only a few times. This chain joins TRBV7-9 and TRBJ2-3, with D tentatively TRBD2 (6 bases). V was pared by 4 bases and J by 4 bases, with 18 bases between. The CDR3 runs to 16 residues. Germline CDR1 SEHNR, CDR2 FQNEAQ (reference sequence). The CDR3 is CASSYGGTQQSDTQYF. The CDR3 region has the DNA TGTGCCAGCAGCTACGGCGGGACTCAGCAGTCAGATACGCAGTATTTT. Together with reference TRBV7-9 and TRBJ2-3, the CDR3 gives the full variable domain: DTGVSQNPRHKITKRGQNVTFRCDPISEHNRLYWYRQTLGQGPEFLTYFQNEAQLEKSRLLSDRFSAERPKGSFSTLEIQRTEQGDSAMYLCASSYGGTQQSDTQYFGPGTRLTVL.

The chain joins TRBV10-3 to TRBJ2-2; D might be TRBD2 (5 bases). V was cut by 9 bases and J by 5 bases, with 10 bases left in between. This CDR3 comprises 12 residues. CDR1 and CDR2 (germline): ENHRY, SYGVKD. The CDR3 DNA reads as TGTGCCATGAGGACTGTAACCGGGGAGCTGTTTTTT. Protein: CAMRTVTGELFF.

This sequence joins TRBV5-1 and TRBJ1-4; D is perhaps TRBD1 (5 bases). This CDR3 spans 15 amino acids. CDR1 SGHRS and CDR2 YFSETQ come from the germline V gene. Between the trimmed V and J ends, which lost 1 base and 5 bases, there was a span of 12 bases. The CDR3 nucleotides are TGCGCCAGCAGCTTGAGGGCAGACAGAAATGAAAAACTGTTTTTT. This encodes CASSLRADRNEKLFF.

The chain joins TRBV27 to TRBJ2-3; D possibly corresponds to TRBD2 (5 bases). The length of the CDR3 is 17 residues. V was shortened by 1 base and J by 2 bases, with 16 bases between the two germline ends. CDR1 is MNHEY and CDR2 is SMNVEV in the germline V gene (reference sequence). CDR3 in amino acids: CASSLLANPSFTDTQYF. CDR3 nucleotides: TGTGCCAGCAGTTTATTAGCGAACCCTTCCTTCACAGATACGCAGTATTTT.

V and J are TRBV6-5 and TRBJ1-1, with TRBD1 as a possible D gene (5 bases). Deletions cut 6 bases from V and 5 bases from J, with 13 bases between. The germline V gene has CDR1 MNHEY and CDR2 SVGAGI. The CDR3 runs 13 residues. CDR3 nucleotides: TGTGCCAGCAGCCGAAAAGGGGTGACTGAAGCTTTCTTT. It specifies CASSRKGVTEAFF.

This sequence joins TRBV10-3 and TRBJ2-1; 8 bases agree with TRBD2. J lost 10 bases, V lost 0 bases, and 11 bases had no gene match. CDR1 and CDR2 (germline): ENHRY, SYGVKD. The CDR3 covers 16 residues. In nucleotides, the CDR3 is TGTGCCATCAGTGAGTCATCTCCCGGGGGGGCCGGAGAGCAGTTCTTC. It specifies CAISESSPGGAGEQFF.

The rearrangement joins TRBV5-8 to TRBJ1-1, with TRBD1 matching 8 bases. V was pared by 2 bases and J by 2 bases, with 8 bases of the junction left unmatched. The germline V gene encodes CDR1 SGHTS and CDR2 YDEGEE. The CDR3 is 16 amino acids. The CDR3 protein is CASSFSPGQVNTEAFF. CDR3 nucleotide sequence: TGTGCCAGCAGCTTTTCCCCGGGACAGGTAAACACTGAAGCTTTCTTT.

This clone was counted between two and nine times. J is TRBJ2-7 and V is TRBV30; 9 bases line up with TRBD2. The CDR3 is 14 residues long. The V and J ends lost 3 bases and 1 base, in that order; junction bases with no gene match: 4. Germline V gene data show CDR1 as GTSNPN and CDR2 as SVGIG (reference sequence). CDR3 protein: CAWRASGVSYEQYF. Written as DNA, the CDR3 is TGTGCCTGGAGGGCTAGCGGGGTTTCCTACGAGCAGTACTTC.

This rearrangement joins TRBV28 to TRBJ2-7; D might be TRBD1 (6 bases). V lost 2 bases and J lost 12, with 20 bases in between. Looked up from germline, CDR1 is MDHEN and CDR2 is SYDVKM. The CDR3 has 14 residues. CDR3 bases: TGTGCCAGCAGTTTACGAGCCGTGGGGGCAGTAAGGTACTTC. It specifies CASSLRAVGAVRYF. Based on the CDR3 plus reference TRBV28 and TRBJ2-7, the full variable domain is DVKVTQSSRYLVKRTGEKVFLECVQDMDHENMFWYRQDPGLGLRLIYFSYDVKMKEKGDIPEGYSVSREKKERFSLILESASTNQTSMYLCASSLRAVGAVRYFGPGTRLTVT.

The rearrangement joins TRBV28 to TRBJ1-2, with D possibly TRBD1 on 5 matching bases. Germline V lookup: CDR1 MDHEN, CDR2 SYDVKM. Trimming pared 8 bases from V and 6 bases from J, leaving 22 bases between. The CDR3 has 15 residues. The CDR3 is CASRHRARAFDGYTF. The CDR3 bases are TGTGCCAGCCGTCACCGAGCCAGGGCGTTTGATGGCTACACCTTC.

The chain's CDR3 is CASSHKGQGETQYF. CDR3 bases: TGTGCCAGCAGCCATAAAGGACAGGGGGAGACCCAGTACTTC. V and J are TRBV5-4 and TRBJ2-5; 9 bases line up with TRBD1. J was trimmed by 5 bases and V by 4 bases; bases with no gene match: 6. Per germline, CDR1 SGHNT and CDR2 YYREEE (reference sequence). This CDR3 is 14 amino acids long.

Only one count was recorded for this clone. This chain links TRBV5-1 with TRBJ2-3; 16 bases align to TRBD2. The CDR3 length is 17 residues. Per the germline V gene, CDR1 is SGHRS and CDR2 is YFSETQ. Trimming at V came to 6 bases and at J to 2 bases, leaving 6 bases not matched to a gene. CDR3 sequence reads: CASTIGTSGGVTDTQYF. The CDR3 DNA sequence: TGCGCCAGCACCATTGGGACTAGCGGGGGGGTCACAGATACGCAGTATTTT.

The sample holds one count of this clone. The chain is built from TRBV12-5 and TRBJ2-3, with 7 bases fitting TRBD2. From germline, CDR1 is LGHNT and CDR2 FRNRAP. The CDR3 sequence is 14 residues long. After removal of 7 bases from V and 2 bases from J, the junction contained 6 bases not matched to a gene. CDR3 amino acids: CASARDYSTDTQYF. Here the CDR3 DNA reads TGTGCTAGTGCCCGGGACTACTCCACAGATACGCAGTATTTT.

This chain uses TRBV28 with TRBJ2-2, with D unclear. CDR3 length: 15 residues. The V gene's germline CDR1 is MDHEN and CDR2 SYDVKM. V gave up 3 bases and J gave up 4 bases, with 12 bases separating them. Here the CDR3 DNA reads TGTGCCAGCAGTTTTTCCCGTGTCTCCACCGGGGAGCTGTTTTTT. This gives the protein CASSFSRVSTGELFF.

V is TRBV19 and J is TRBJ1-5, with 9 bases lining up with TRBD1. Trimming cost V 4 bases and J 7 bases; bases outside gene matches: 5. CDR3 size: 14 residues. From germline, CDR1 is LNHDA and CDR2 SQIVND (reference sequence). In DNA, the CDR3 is TGTGCCAGTAGTAGGGGACAGGGAATACAGCCCCAGCATTTT. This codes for CASSRGQGIQPQHF.

CDR3 protein: CSADRAGGRLGETQYF. The CDR3 nucleotides are TGCAGCGCCGACCGGGCGGGAGGCCGTCTGGGGGAGACCCAGTACTTC. The V call is TRBV29-1, the J call TRBJ2-5; 8 bases fit TRBD2. With V trimmed by 7 bases and J by 5 bases, 18 bases remained unmatched. The V gene's germline CDR1 is SQVTM and CDR2 ANQGSEA. The CDR3 totals 16 residues.

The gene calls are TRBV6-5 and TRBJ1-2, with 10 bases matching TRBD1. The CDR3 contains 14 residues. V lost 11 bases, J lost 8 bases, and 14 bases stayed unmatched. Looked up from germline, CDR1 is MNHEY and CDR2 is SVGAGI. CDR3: CADQKDRGIGGYTF. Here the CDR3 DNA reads TGTGCCGACCAGAAGGACAGGGGGATCGGAGGCTACACCTTC.

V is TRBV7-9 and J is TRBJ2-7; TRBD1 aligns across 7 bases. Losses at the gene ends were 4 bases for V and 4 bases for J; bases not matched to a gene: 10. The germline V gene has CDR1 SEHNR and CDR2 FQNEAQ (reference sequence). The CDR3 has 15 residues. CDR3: CASSSVRDRAYEQYF. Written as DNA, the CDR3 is TGTGCCAGCAGCTCCGTCCGAGACAGGGCATACGAGCAGTACTTC. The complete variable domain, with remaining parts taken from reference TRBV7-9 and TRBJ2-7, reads DTGVSQNPRHKITKRGQNVTFRCDPISEHNRLYWYRQTLGQGPEFLTYFQNEAQLEKSRLLSDRFSAERPKGSFSTLEIQRTEQGDSAMYLCASSSVRDRAYEQYFGPGTRLTVT.